Listed below are T cell receptor beta chains from one sample, sequenced in a study of T cell responses to AZD1222 COVID-19 vaccine. Sequencing used immunoSEQ multiplex PCR; TCRdb keeps in-frame clones, though not all of them. The sample holds more than 90,000 clones, about 80% seen once. Specimen: peripheral blood, collected on day 0 of AZD1222 vaccination. The origin of the receptors is an adult in good health. Each CDR3 is given with its conserved first and last residue. D genes are given only for firm matches. Expanded clones are given a class, and other clones once, few, many or no size at all.

D gene: TRBD2
clone size: few
J gene: TRBJ2-1
V gene: TRBV10-3
CDR3 protein: CATRPGLAAGEQFF
CDR3 DNA: TGTGCCACGCGACCAGGACTAGCGGCTGGAGAGCAGTTCTTC

D gene: TRBD2
clone size: NA
J gene: TRBJ2-7
V gene: TRBV5-6
CDR3 protein: CASSFLGTSGEQYF
CDR3 DNA: TGTGCCAGCAGCTTTCTCGGGACTAGTGGCGAGCAGTACTTC

D gene: NA
clone size: few
J gene: TRBJ2-7
V gene: TRBV19
CDR3 protein: CASSTRDGTYEQYF
CDR3 DNA: TGTGCCAGTAGTACCCGGGACGGAACCTACGAGCAGTACTTC

D gene: NA
clone size: NA
J gene: TRBJ2-3
V gene: TRBV2
CDR3 protein: CASSWIATDTQYF
CDR3 DNA: TGTGCCAGCAGTTGGATAGCTACAGATACGCAGTATTTT

D gene: TRBD1
clone size: NA
J gene: TRBJ1-2
V gene: TRBV27
CDR3 protein: CASTHRTGVGYGYTF
CDR3 DNA: TGTGCCAGCACCCACCGAACAGGGGTAGGCTATGGCTACACCTTC

D gene: NA
clone size: NA
J gene: TRBJ1-2
V gene: TRBV9
CDR3 protein: CASSAGQVKGSYGYTF
CDR3 DNA: TGTGCCAGCAGCGCCGGTCAGGTTAAGGGTAGCTATGGCTACACCTTC

D gene: NA
clone size: NA
J gene: TRBJ1-1
V gene: TRBV6-5
CDR3 protein: CASSSEGTGITEAFF
CDR3 DNA: TGTGCCAGCAGCTCAGAGGGCACAGGGATCACTGAAGCTTTCTTT

D gene: TRBD2
clone size: NA
J gene: TRBJ2-5
V gene: TRBV7-2
CDR3 protein: CASSLDAGGWGETQYF
CDR3 DNA: TGTGCCAGCAGCTTAGATGCGGGGGGCTGGGGGGAGACCCAGTACTTC

D gene: TRBD1
clone size: few
J gene: TRBJ1-2
V gene: TRBV5-1
CDR3 protein: CASREQGNYGYTF
CDR3 DNA: TGCGCCAGCAGAGAACAGGGGAACTATGGCTACACCTTC

D gene: NA
clone size: once
J gene: TRBJ2-1
V gene: TRBV7-2
CDR3 protein: CASSLSWPGVGHEQFF
CDR3 DNA: TGTGCCAGCAGCTTAAGTTGGCCGGGAGTGGGGCATGAGCAGTTCTTC

D gene: TRBD1
clone size: NA
J gene: TRBJ1-2
V gene: TRBV5-1
CDR3 protein: CASSSATGYRGYTF
CDR3 DNA: TGCGCCAGCAGCAGCGCGACAGGGTATAGAGGCTACACCTTC

D gene: NA
clone size: once
J gene: TRBJ2-3
V gene: TRBV7-2
CDR3 protein: CASSLGGITDTQYF
CDR3 DNA: TGTGCCAGCAGCTTAGGGGGCATTACAGATACGCAGTATTTT

D gene: TRBD1
clone size: once
J gene: TRBJ1-2
V gene: TRBV6-5
CDR3 protein: CAVEHRGISYGYTF
CDR3 DNA: TGTGCCGTAGAACACAGGGGAATCAGCTATGGCTACACCTTC

D gene: NA
clone size: NA
J gene: TRBJ1-5
V gene: TRBV10-3
CDR3 protein: CAISESSGVNQPQHF
CDR3 DNA: TGTGCCATCAGTGAGTCTTCGGGGGTCAATCAGCCCCAGCATTTT

D gene: NA
clone size: NA
J gene: TRBJ1-1
V gene: TRBV5-1
CDR3 protein: CASSHGDLKTEAFF
CDR3 DNA: TGCGCCAGCAGCCACGGGGACCTGAAGACTGAAGCTTTCTTT

D gene: NA
clone size: NA
J gene: TRBJ2-2
V gene: TRBV7-2
CDR3 protein: CASSSKSSTGELFF
CDR3 DNA: TGTGCCAGCAGCTCCAAGTCCTCGACCGGGGAGCTGTTTTTT

D gene: TRBD2
clone size: NA
J gene: TRBJ2-3
V gene: TRBV28
CDR3 protein: CASSGERGSTDTQYF
CDR3 DNA: TGTGCCAGCAGTGGTGAGCGGGGGAGCACAGATACGCAGTATTTT

D gene: TRBD1
clone size: NA
J gene: TRBJ1-3
V gene: TRBV7-9
CDR3 protein: CASSFAGTGGSSGNTIYF
CDR3 DNA: TGTGCCAGCAGCTTTGCCGGGACAGGGGGGAGCTCTGGAAACACCATATATTTT

D gene: NA
clone size: NA
J gene: TRBJ1-5
V gene: TRBV12-3/TRBV12-4
CDR3 protein: CASSRENQPQHF
CDR3 DNA: TGTGCCAGCAGCAGGGAAAATCAGCCCCAGCATTTT

D gene: TRBD2
clone size: NA
J gene: TRBJ2-3
V gene: TRBV4-2
CDR3 protein: CASSQALAGGPNTQYF
CDR3 DNA: TGTGCCAGCAGCCAAGCTTTAGCGGGAGGGCCGAATACGCAGTATTTT

D gene: NA
clone size: NA
J gene: TRBJ2-7
V gene: TRBV19
CDR3 protein: CASSIASWGGTGYYEQYF
CDR3 DNA: TGTGCCAGTAGTATAGCGAGCTGGGGTGGGACCGGCTACTACGAGCAGTACTTC

D gene: NA
clone size: NA
J gene: TRBJ2-3
V gene: TRBV28
CDR3 protein: CASSFRQSRTDTQYF
CDR3 DNA: TGTGCCAGCAGTTTTCGACAGTCTCGCACAGATACGCAGTATTTT

D gene: TRBD2
clone size: few
J gene: TRBJ2-2
V gene: TRBV30
CDR3 protein: CAWSALGLNTGELFF
CDR3 DNA: TGTGCCTGGAGTGCCCTGGGACTAAACACCGGGGAGCTGTTTTTT

D gene: NA
clone size: NA
J gene: TRBJ2-2
V gene: TRBV4-3
CDR3 protein: CASSQALAVNTGELFF
CDR3 DNA: TGCGCCAGCAGCCAAGCTCTCGCCGTGAACACCGGGGAGCTGTTTTTT

D gene: NA
clone size: NA
J gene: TRBJ2-5
V gene: TRBV28
CDR3 protein: CAIMGRNQETQYF
CDR3 DNA: TGTGCCATCATGGGCCGGAATCAAGAGACCCAGTACTTC

D gene: NA
clone size: NA
J gene: TRBJ1-2
V gene: TRBV29-1
CDR3 protein: CSAAQNYGYTF
CDR3 DNA: TGCAGCGCCGCACAAAACTATGGCTACACCTTC

D gene: NA
clone size: NA
J gene: TRBJ2-1
V gene: TRBV6-5
CDR3 protein: CASSYFVGNSNEQFF
CDR3 DNA: TGTGCCAGCAGTTACTTCGTAGGGAATTCCAATGAGCAGTTCTTC

D gene: NA
clone size: NA
J gene: TRBJ1-6
V gene: TRBV6-5
CDR3 protein: CASSYSKGIGDSPLHF
CDR3 DNA: TGTGCCAGCAGTTACTCGAAGGGGATAGGGGATTCACCCCTCCACTTT

D gene: NA
clone size: NA
J gene: TRBJ2-7
V gene: TRBV19
CDR3 protein: CASSIEGYEQYF
CDR3 DNA: TGTGCCAGTAGTATAGAAGGCTACGAGCAGTACTTC

D gene: NA
clone size: NA
J gene: TRBJ1-1
V gene: TRBV5-6
CDR3 protein: CASSPLQAFF
CDR3 DNA: TGTGCCAGCAGCCCCCTGCAAGCTTTCTTT

D gene: NA
clone size: NA
J gene: TRBJ1-2
V gene: TRBV7-2
CDR3 protein: CASSLRGAGDYGYTF
CDR3 DNA: TGTGCCAGCAGCTTGCGGGGGGCCGGCGACTATGGCTACACCTTC

D gene: NA
clone size: NA
J gene: TRBJ2-3
V gene: TRBV29-1
CDR3 protein: CSVGPLSGDHTDTQYF
CDR3 DNA: TGCAGCGTTGGACCTTTGTCGGGGGACCACACAGATACGCAGTATTTT

D gene: NA
clone size: NA
J gene: TRBJ1-2
V gene: TRBV15
CDR3 protein: CATSTEEVGALSYGYTF
CDR3 DNA: TGTGCCACCAGCACGGAAGAGGTTGGGGCTTTATCCTATGGCTACACCTTC

D gene: TRBD1
clone size: once
J gene: TRBJ1-2
V gene: TRBV7-9
CDR3 protein: CASSLATGGSGYTF
CDR3 DNA: TGTGCCAGCAGCTTAGCCACAGGGGGCTCCGGCTACACCTTC

D gene: NA
clone size: medium-sized
J gene: TRBJ1-6
V gene: TRBV18
CDR3 protein: CASSPGNNSPLHF
CDR3 DNA: TGTGCCAGCTCACCAGGGAACAATTCACCCCTCCACTTT

D gene: NA
clone size: NA
J gene: TRBJ2-6
V gene: TRBV5-6
CDR3 protein: CASSLDLWSGANVLTF
CDR3 DNA: TGTGCCAGCAGCTTGGATCTCTGGTCTGGGGCCAACGTCCTGACTTTC

D gene: NA
clone size: NA
J gene: TRBJ1-4
V gene: TRBV30
CDR3 protein: CAWSGELGEKLFF
CDR3 DNA: TGTGCCTGGAGTGGGGAACTAGGTGAAAAACTGTTTTTT

D gene: NA
clone size: NA
J gene: TRBJ1-4
V gene: TRBV5-1
CDR3 protein: CASRLDNEKLFF
CDR3 DNA: TGCGCCAGCAGGCTAGATAATGAAAAACTGTTTTTT

D gene: NA
clone size: NA
J gene: TRBJ1-5
V gene: TRBV4-2
CDR3 protein: CASSQGVTNQPQHF
CDR3 DNA: TGTGCCAGCAGCCAAGGGGTTACCAATCAGCCCCAGCATTTT

D gene: NA
clone size: many
J gene: TRBJ2-7
V gene: TRBV19
CDR3 protein: CASSMVVSSYEQYF
CDR3 DNA: TGTGCCAGTAGTATGGTGGTTAGCTCCTACGAGCAGTACTTC

D gene: NA
clone size: NA
J gene: TRBJ2-7
V gene: TRBV9
CDR3 protein: CASSPGQPYEQYF
CDR3 DNA: TGTGCCAGCAGCCCAGGACAACCCTACGAGCAGTACTTC

D gene: TRBD2
clone size: NA
J gene: TRBJ2-3
V gene: TRBV7-9
CDR3 protein: CAGIAGGSTDTQYF
CDR3 DNA: TGTGCCGGGATAGCGGGGGGGAGCACAGATACGCAGTATTTT